This T cell receptor (beta chain) was sequenced in a study of T cell responses to AZD1222 COVID-19 vaccine. Broader study findings: Close to half of spike-specific TCRs reportedly recognize unmutated variant regions.

Comment on this clone: Its antigen remains unidentified.

The method was immunoSEQ multiplex PCR; TCRdb's version includes in-frame clones alone and lacks a portion of them. The data hold 100,000 or so clones, with under 95% observed a single time. CDR1 and CDR2 (germline): SGHTA, FQGNSA. V lost 3 bases, J lost 2 bases, and 10 bases lay in between. There are 14 residues in the CDR3. The origin of this receptor is an adult who received the AZD1222 COVID-19 vaccine. The chain combines TRBV7-2 with TRBJ2-5; D might be TRBD1 (5 bases). Sequencing was performed on peripheral blood, taken 28 days after the second AZD1222 dose. CDR3 nucleotides: TGTGCCAGCAGCTTCCGACAGAAACAAGAGACCCAGTACTTC. Its protein is CASSFRQKQETQYF.